This TCR beta chain comes out of a study of shared clonotypes between healthy human individuals (dated by TCRdb to the early 2020s). As for the study more broadly: The cohort included a few men and a couple of women between 18 and 49 years of age. For each donor, three plates each were used for CD4 naive and CD4 memory, two plates were used for CD8 naive, and one plate was used for CD8 memory. To estimate repertoire size and how much clonotypes are shared between individuals, the study performed deep sequencing of blood TCR repertoires from five healthy adults. Different laboratories and diverse techniques were used to prepare libraries and sequence TCR repertoires, to increase sequencing depth and limit assay-specific biases. Between about 0.9 and 9 billion PBMCs per donor were obtained by leukapheresis.

Using the deep immunoSEQ assay, multiplex PCR amplified TCR CDR3 regions from genomic DNA. Extracted genomic DNA from each cell subset was distributed evenly across all wells of several immunoSEQ 96-well plates, and each plate was treated as a replicate. For sorted subsets, about 200 ng genomic DNA, equal to 30,000 or so T cell genomes, was loaded into each replicate PCR. Purified libraries were quantified with a Qubit 3.0 fluorometer, sized on a Bioanalyzer 2100, and re-quantified with the KAPA Library Quantification kit. Every immunoSEQ 96-well plate was sequenced on a separate single-read 150-cycle Illumina NextSeq 550 flow cell. Concerning the study's data processing: Because the immunoSEQ output held only junctional sequences and lacked quality scores, the filtering could not match the filtering applied to full-length reads. Sequences were annotated with PyIR, a Python wrapper for IgBLAST v1.9, using IMGT germline references to assign V/J genes and CDR3. Reads were filtered out if the reads had weak V/J assignments (E-value above 1e-6), no CDR3, stop codons, out-of-frame junctions, or ambiguous translated residues. V3J clonotypes were defined as sequences sharing an identical inferred V gene, J gene, and CDR3 amino acid sequence. The percentage overlap between two repertoires was calculated by dividing the number of shared unique clonotypes by the size of the smaller repertoire. Repertoire richness was assessed with RTK rarefaction, the Chao1 estimator, and Recon v2.1 estimates of unobserved clonotypes. Generation probabilities for all TCRbeta clonotypes obtained by the gDNA method from a handful of donors were computed using OLGA. TCRdb took this table from immuneACCESS and kept in-frame rearrangements with V and J called. Such tables lack part of the clones; where checked against another copy, unresolved V genes explain under half of the gap, and the rest is unexplained. V and J calls and clone size come straight from that table; D and trimming were deduced from the DNA. In this sample the table shows 1,500,000 or so clones, 95% to 97% of which occur a single time. The ten top clones hold 1.2% of the sample.

In its sample, this clone was seen a few times. Its antigen specificity is not known. One base away there is no much larger clone; base qualities are not given. V loses 10 bases of germline sequence and J loses 1 base, and the interval between the two ends is 8 bases. The CDR3 spans 12 residues, from the cysteine through the phenylalanine. Only the CDR3 region is kept as DNA, spanning 36 bases read in frame from base 1. The germline V gene encodes CDR1 SGHTA and CDR2 FQGNSA. Here is what the overall study found, with its caveats: Sampling was limited to blood, and TCR repertoires in tissue likely differ from TCR repertoires in blood. Because the study included a small number of donors, the genetic and exposure-history diversity represented was limited. Pairwise subsampling indicated that sequencing depth was expected to affect the degree of clonotype sharing among donors. When a few donors were compared, the shared fraction of clonotypes was about 5.2% for naive CD4, about 4% for naive CD8, 2% to 2.5% for memory CD4, and around 0.37% for memory CD8. Naive subsets generally had larger estimated clonotype richness than memory subsets. Even with the large sequencing depth, rarefaction of the sorted-subset datasets indicated that sequencing was incomplete. Compared with non-shared clonotypes, clonotypes shared by all four sorted-subset donors had higher generation probabilities.

The donors were healthy, HIV-negative adults who had no recently reported acute infections or vaccinations. Only Caucasian adults living in Nashville, Tennessee, USA were represented among the donors. CD4+ T cells were enriched by magnetic negative selection, after which naive cells were positively selected on CD45RA and the negative fraction was taken as the memory subset. Blood was collected by leukapheresis, and PBMCs were isolated by Ficoll-Histopaque density gradient centrifugation and then cryopreserved in liquid nitrogen vapor phase. Analytical flow cytometry was used to check the purity and quantity of every magnetically sorted T cell population. From each sorted fraction, genomic DNA was isolated and quantified by UV absorbance on a Nanodrop 2000c.

The material sequenced was naive CD4+ T cells sorted from blood. This sample's cell subset or site label indicates: CD45RA+ positively selected. The sequence came from a man aged 30-40 years in good health. The chain uses TRBV7-2 and TRBJ2-1; the D gene is unclear. CDR3 loop: CATAGSYNEQFF. The nucleotides read TGTGCCACCGCCGGGTCCTACAATGAGCAGTTCTTC.